These T cell receptor beta chains were read from a single sample in a study of T-cell reconstitution after alpha-beta-depleted transplantation in children. MiXCR, applied by TCRdb to the PCR reads, yields one record per CDR3 protein. The data contain around 580,000 distinct CDR3 sequences, approximately 22% of them seen just once; the ten biggest clones take up 13% to 15%. Material: PBMCs, mostly from graft donor cells, obtained 360 days after TCRalphabeta/CD19-depleted stem cell transplant. The receptors come from a boy younger than two who had a stem cell transplant for acute myeloid leukemia, so the T cells may come from the graft donor. The CDR3 runs from the conserved cysteine through the conserved F or W. A D gene is named only where the DNA matches it firmly. Rows may omit the clone size; those that give it use once, few, many or a size class.

TRBV12-3/TRBV12-4	-	TRBJ2-1	-	TGTGCCAGCAGTTTCGAGGCGGGGCAGCTCAATGAGCAGTTCTTC	CASSFEAGQLNEQFF
TRBV12-3/TRBV12-4	many	TRBJ2-7	-	TGTGCCAGCAGTTTATCGGCAGGGACGCCCTACGAGCAGTACTTC	CASSLSAGTPYEQYF
TRBV5-1	-	TRBJ2-1	-	TGCGCCAGCAGCCTACTGGCGAATACCTACAATGAGCAGTTCTTC	CASSLLANTYNEQFF
TRBV28	-	TRBJ2-5	TRBD2	TGTGCCAGCAGTCGGGGACTAGTAGGAGGAGGAGGAGAGACCCAGTACTTC	CASSRGLVGGGGETQYF
TRBV5-1	-	TRBJ2-7	-	TGCGCCAGCAGCTTTGGTACACGGAATCCCTACGAGCAGTACTTC	CASSFGTRNPYEQYF
TRBV29-1	-	TRBJ2-2	-	TGCAGCGCGTTCCGCACCGGGGAGCTGTTTTTT	CSAFRTGELFF
TRBV11-3	-	TRBJ2-1	TRBD2	TGTGCCAGCAGCCGGACTAGCGGGGGGGCCCTGATCAATGAGCAGTTCTTC	CASSRTSGGALINEQFF
TRBV7-9	many	TRBJ2-5	-	TGTGCCAGCAGCTTAGTGGGGGGCCACCAAGAGACCCAGTACTTC	CASSLVGGHQETQYF
TRBV20-1	-	TRBJ2-5	-	TGCAGTGCTAGAGCCCACAAGGAGACCCAGTACTTC	CSARAHKETQYF
TRBV5-5	few	TRBJ1-2	-	TGTGCCAGCAGCTTGGTGTCAGGGACGAGCTATGGCTACACCTTC	CASSLVSGTSYGYTF
TRBV20-1	many	TRBJ2-7	-	TGCAGTGCTAGAGGGAGCCTTGACTCCTACGAGCAGTACTTC	CSARGSLDSYEQYF
TRBV7-8	many	TRBJ2-3	-	TGTGCCAGCAGCCCAGGGGCTAGGGGCACAGATACGCAGTATTTT	CASSPGARGTDTQYF
TRBV27	-	TRBJ2-5	-	TGTGCCAGCAGTTTGTTGGTCAAGACCCTAGAGACCCAGTACTTC	CASSLLVKTLETQYF
TRBV20-1	many	TRBJ2-5	-	TGCAGTGCTAGAGTGGAGGGGACCGCCGGGGAGACCCAGTACTTC	CSARVEGTAGETQYF
TRBV5-5	few	TRBJ2-6	-	TGTGCCAGCAGCTTGAAGGGGGCTGGGGCCAACGTCCTGACTTTC	CASSLKGAGANVLTF
TRBV12-5	many	TRBJ2-5	TRBD2	TGTGCTAGTGGTTCGGGACTAGCGGCCCAAGAGACCCAGTACTTC	CASGSGLAAQETQYF
TRBV20-1	few	TRBJ1-1	-	TGCAGTGCTAGAGTTGCGAACACTGAAGCTTTCTTT	CSARVANTEAFF
TRBV7-6	-	TRBJ2-3	TRBD2	TGTGCCAGCAGCGGACAGGGAACTAGCGGGGGCCTCACCAATACGCAGTATTTT	CASSGQGTSGGLTNTQYF
TRBV12-3/TRBV12-4	many	TRBJ2-3	TRBD2	TGTGCCAGCAGTTCAAGGGACTACTCCACAGATACGCAGTATTTT	CASSSRDYSTDTQYF
TRBV12-3/TRBV12-4	-	TRBJ2-7	TRBD1	TGTGCCAGCAGCAGGGACAGCAACGAGCAGTACTTC	CASSRDSNEQYF
TRBV21-1	-	TRBJ2-2	-	TGTGCCAGCAGCCTTCATAGGGACGAGGGAGCCGGGGAGCTGTTTTTT	CASSLHRDEGAGELFF
TRBV20-1	-	TRBJ1-3	-	TGCAGTGCTAGCGGCGGGACACCCGTGTACTCTGGAAACACCATATATTTT	CSASGGTPVYSGNTIYF
TRBV20-1	-	TRBJ2-1	TRBD2	TGCAGTGCTAGATCGTCTAGCGGGGGGCAGCACAATGAGCAGTTCTTC	CSARSSSGGQHNEQFF
TRBV6-2/TRBV6-3	-	TRBJ1-1	TRBD1	TGTGCCACCCTAGACAGGGGCCGGAACACTGAAGCTTTCTTT	CATLDRGRNTEAFF
TRBV12-3/TRBV12-4	-	TRBJ1-2	-	TGTGCCAGCAGGCCGGGACCGTCGGTGAGCTACACCTTC	CASRPGPSVSYTF
TRBV6-5	-	TRBJ1-2	-	TGTGCCAGCAGTTACTTAGGGGGCTATGGCTACACCTTC	CASSYLGGYGYTF
TRBV29-1	-	TRBJ2-1	-	TGCAGCGTTGAAGATTGGCGGCAGAACAATGAGCAGTTCTTC	CSVEDWRQNNEQFF
TRBV9	many	TRBJ2-1	TRBD2	TGTGCCAGCAGCGTAGTAGCGGGGGCCTACAATGAGCAGTTCTTC	CASSVVAGAYNEQFF
TRBV12-3/TRBV12-4	-	TRBJ2-6	-	TGTGCCAGCAGTTTTATTTGGGACGGGGCCAACGTCCTGACTTTC	CASSFIWDGANVLTF
TRBV29-1	few	TRBJ1-1	-	TGCAGCGTTGAAGTTTACGGCGGCATGAACACTGAAGCTTTCTTT	CSVEVYGGMNTEAFF
TRBV6-5	-	TRBJ1-2	-	TGTGCCAGCAGTTACTCGAAAACACCAGCGGGCGGACCCTATGGCTACACCTTC	CASSYSKTPAGGPYGYTF
TRBV7-9	many	TRBJ2-3	-	TGTGCCAGCAGCTTACTCAGGGTAGATACGCAGTATTTT	CASSLLRVDTQYF
TRBV25-1	once	TRBJ1-1	TRBD1	TGTGCCAGCAGTTACCACGGGACAGGGCGTACGGCACGGGGGGCTGAAGCTTTCTTT	CASSYHGTGRTARGAEAFF
TRBV12-3/TRBV12-4	-	TRBJ2-3	TRBD1	TGTGCCAGCAGTACTCGGACAGGTCCAGATACGCAGTATTTT	CASSTRTGPDTQYF
TRBV5-6	-	TRBJ2-7	-	TGTGCCAGCGTTTTTACGGGGGCGTCCTACGAGCAGTACTTC	CASVFTGASYEQYF
TRBV20-1	-	TRBJ1-2	-	TGCAGTGCTAGAAGGCCATTTGGGGCAAGTAACTATGGCTACACCTTC	CSARRPFGASNYGYTF
TRBV4-1	-	TRBJ2-1	-	TGCGCCAGCAGCCAAGATCCCACTGGTCCCTACAATGAGCAGTTCTTC	CASSQDPTGPYNEQFF
TRBV6-1	-	TRBJ1-3	-	TGTGCCAGCAGTGCCAGACACGGGGCCGTCGCCTCTGGAAACACCATATATTTT	CASSARHGAVASGNTIYF
TRBV27	-	TRBJ1-5	TRBD1	TGTGCCAGACGGAGGTACCGGGACAGGGGCAAGCCCCAGCATTTT	CARRRYRDRGKPQHF
TRBV7-8	many	TRBJ2-7	-	TGTGCCAGCAGCTTAGCATGGAGGACCACGGGGCGCTACGAGCAGTACTTC	CASSLAWRTTGRYEQYF
TRBV20-1	many	TRBJ1-1	-	TGCAGTGCTAGACCCGTGAACACTGAAGCTTTCTTT	CSARPVNTEAFF
TRBV29-1	-	TRBJ2-3	-	TGCAGCGTGGCGGATGGCACAGATACGCAGTATTTT	CSVADGTDTQYF
TRBV28	few	TRBJ1-6	-	TGTGCCAGCAGGGGCCCTGGTTCACCCCTCCACTTT	CASRGPGSPLHF
TRBV14	few	TRBJ2-5	-	TGTGCCAGCAGCTCAGGGGCCGATGTTTTGCCAGAGACCCAGTACTTC	CASSSGADVLPETQYF
TRBV20-1	-	TRBJ2-1	-	TGCAGTGCCCTCTTGGAGATTAGCTCCTACAATGAGCAGTTCTTC	CSALLEISSYNEQFF
TRBV18	-	TRBJ2-3	TRBD1	TGTGCCAGCTCACCACCTAACAGGGGGCCAGCAGATACGCAGTATTTT	CASSPPNRGPADTQYF
TRBV12-3/TRBV12-4	-	TRBJ2-2	TRBD2	TGTGCCAGCAGTTTAACCCCCCTAGCGGGGCGCACCGGGGAGCTGTTTTTT	CASSLTPLAGRTGELFF
TRBV6-1	-	TRBJ2-3	TRBD2	TGTGCCAGCAGAATGGGGGGGTCGCGCACAGATACGCAGTATTTT	CASRMGGSRTDTQYF